Below, 4 T cell receptor beta chains from the same sample are listed, as sequenced in a study of cytomegalovirus exposure and HLA in healthy donors. A multiplex PCR was run with 60 Vbeta primers and 13 Jbeta primers. TCRdb's copy holds only in-frame clones and misses some; the assay was immunoSEQ multiplex PCR. The sample comprises about 160,000 clones, roughly 76% of which are singletons, and approximately 1.4% rests with the top ten. The sequenced sample was PBMCs. The receptors were gathered from a man between 60 and 75 years old in good health and CMV-seronegative.

V usage is TRBV6-6 and J usage is TRBJ1-1; D call uncertain. The CDR3 length is 14 residues. Trimming pared 4 bases from V and 0 bases from J, leaving 9 bases between. The germline CDR1 and CDR2 sequences are MNHNY and SVGAGI (reference sequence). CDR3 amino acids: CASSSGGLNTEAFF. The DNA for the CDR3 is TGTGCCAGCAGTTCCGGAGGGTTGAACACTGAAGCTTTCTTT.

This clone was counted once. This chain links TRBV7-9 with TRBJ2-2, with 7 positions matching TRBD2. Germline V CDR1 and CDR2: SEHNR, FQNEAQ (reference sequence). This CDR3 comprises 16 residues. J lost 1 base, V lost 5 bases, and 7 bases had no gene match. CDR3 sequence reads: CASSPRRGLNTGELFF. CDR3 DNA sequence: TGTGCCAGCAGCCCAAGGCGGGGGTTGAACACCGGGGAGCTGTTTTTT.

The chain employs TRBV29-1 and TRBJ2-1, with TRBD2 matching over 7 bases. The germline gives CDR1 SQVTM, CDR2 ANQGSEA. The length of the CDR3 is 13 residues. The V gene end was trimmed by 7 bases and the J gene end by 4 bases; junction bases not matched to a gene: 7. The CDR3 is CSGRTSSYNEQFF. The CDR3 nucleotides read TGCAGCGGCCGGACTAGTTCTTACAATGAGCAGTTCTTC.

The rearrangement uses TRBV4-3 and TRBJ2-1; 8 bases match TRBD2. This CDR3 spans 19 amino acids. CDR1 is LGHNA and CDR2 is YSLEER in the germline V gene. V dropped 2 bases and J dropped 6; count of bases not matched to a gene: 18. The DNA for the CDR3 is TGCGCCAGCAGCCAAACCCCTTGGCCCAGGACTAGCCGCGGCAATGAGCAGTTCTTC. Its protein is CASSQTPWPRTSRGNEQFF.